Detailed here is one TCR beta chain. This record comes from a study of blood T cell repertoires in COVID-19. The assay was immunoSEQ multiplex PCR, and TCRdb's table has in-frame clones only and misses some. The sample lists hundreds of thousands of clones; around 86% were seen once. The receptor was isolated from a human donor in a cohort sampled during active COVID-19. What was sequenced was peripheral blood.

This chain's CDR3 is CASRVDPGTPLHF. The CDR3 DNA is TGTGCCAGCAGGGTAGACCCGGGGACACCCCTCCACTTT. The rearrangement joins TRBV6-1 to TRBJ1-6; D remains unclear. The CDR3 sequence is 13 residues long. Germline V gene sequence: CDR1 MNHNS, CDR2 SASEGT. The V and J ends lost 6 bases and 11 bases respectively, with 14 bases between them.